This T cell receptor beta chain was captured by sequencing in a study of shared clonotypes between healthy human individuals. At the level of the study: Each donor's CD4 naive and CD4 memory cells filled three plates apiece, CD8 naive two, and CD8 memory one.

In the authors' workflow: Junction-only sequences produced by ImmunoSEQ had no quality scores, so filtering differed. Generated by immunoSEQ multiplex PCR, the TCRdb table keeps only in-frame clones and is missing some. That table is the source of V, J and clone size, and D and trimming were worked out from the DNA. This table has about 2.1 million clones, over 85% appearing once. V was pared by 4 bases and J by 6 bases, with 4 bases of the junction left unmatched. This CDR3 contains 14 residues. Germline-derived CDR1 and CDR2 are MNHNY and SVGAGI (reference sequence). Naive CD8 cells lacked CD45RO, underwent positive selection for CCR7 and left out terminally differentiated effector memory CD45RA+ cells.

This rearrangement joins TRBV6-6 to TRBJ2-1, with 9 positions matching TRBD1. The sequence was collected from a man aged 18 to 30 in good health. Some clones in this sample may be carry-over from other donors' samples. The specimen sequenced was naive CD8+ T cells from PBMCs. The CDR3 DNA reads TGTGCCAGCAGTTCTCAGGACAGGGGCAATGAGCAGTTCTTC. Translated: CASSSQDRGNEQFF.